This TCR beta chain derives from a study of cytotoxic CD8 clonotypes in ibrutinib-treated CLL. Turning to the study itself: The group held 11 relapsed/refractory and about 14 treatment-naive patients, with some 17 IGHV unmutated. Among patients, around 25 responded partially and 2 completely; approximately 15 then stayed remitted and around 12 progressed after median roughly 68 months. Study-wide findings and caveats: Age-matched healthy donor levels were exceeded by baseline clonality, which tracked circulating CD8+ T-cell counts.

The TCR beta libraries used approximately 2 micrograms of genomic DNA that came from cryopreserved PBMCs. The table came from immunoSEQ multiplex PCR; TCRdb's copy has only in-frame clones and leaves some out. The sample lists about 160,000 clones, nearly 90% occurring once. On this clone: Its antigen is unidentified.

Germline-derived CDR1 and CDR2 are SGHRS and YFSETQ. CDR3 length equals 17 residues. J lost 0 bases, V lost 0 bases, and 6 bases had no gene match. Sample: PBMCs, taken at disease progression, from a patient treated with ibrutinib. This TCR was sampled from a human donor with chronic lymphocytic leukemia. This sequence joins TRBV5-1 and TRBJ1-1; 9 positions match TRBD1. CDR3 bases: TGCGCCAGCAGCTTGGTGTACAGGGGGCGCGTGAACACTGAAGCTTTCTTT. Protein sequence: CASSLVYRGRVNTEAFF.